This entry lists 30 T cell receptor beta chains sequenced from one sample in a study of OX40 agonist ivuxolimab in advanced cancers. The method was immunoSEQ multiplex PCR; TCRdb's version includes in-frame clones alone and lacks a portion of them. This repertoire shows some 46,000 clones, roughly 86% found once; its top ten account for about 35%. The sample in question was CD4+ or CD8+ T cells sorted from blood, obtained in a trial of the OX40 agonist ivuxolimab. These receptors were collected from an adult with an advanced solid tumor such as melanoma, head and neck, liver or kidney cancer.

The V call is TRBV6-1, the J call TRBJ1-2; D not resolved. This CDR3 has 11 residues. Germline V gene lookup returns CDR1 MNHNS and CDR2 SASEGT. V shed 10 bases and J shed 6 bases, with 12 bases lying between them. The CDR3 sequence is CATRKTDGYTF. CDR3 DNA sequence: TGTGCCACACGGAAGACGGATGGCTACACCTTC.

This clone appeared once. This rearrangement joins TRBV7-2 to TRBJ2-5; either TRBD1 or TRBD2 may fit D (6 bases each). This CDR3 has 15 residues. Germline CDR1 SGHTA, CDR2 FQGNSA. Trimming removed 4 bases at V and 0 bases at J, with 12 bases between. In DNA form, the CDR3 reads TGTGCCAGCAGCTGGGGGCGGGGCCACCAAGAGACCCAGTACTTC. Protein: CASSWGRGHQETQYF.

This chain uses TRBV7-8 with TRBJ2-7, with TRBD2 identical over 7 bases. Germline CDR1 and CDR2: SGHVS and FQNEAQ. The junction had 10 bases not matched to a gene; V was cut back by 1 base and J by 4 bases. The CDR3 is 16 residues long. The CDR3 loop reads CASSLEVVSGKYEQYF. The CDR3 DNA follows: TGTGCCAGCAGCTTAGAGGTAGTCAGCGGGAAATACGAGCAGTACTTC.

This chain uses TRBV19 with TRBJ2-7, with D possibly being TRBD1 (6 bases). Germline V lookup: CDR1 LNHDA, CDR2 SQIVND (reference sequence). The V gene lost 6 bases and the J gene lost 3 bases, with 15 bases spanning the gap. The CDR3 is 14 amino acids. In DNA, the CDR3 is TGTGCCAGTAGACAGGGTACAGGATACTACGAGCAGTACTTC. Its protein is CASRQGTGYYEQYF.

V usage is TRBV30 and J usage is TRBJ2-1; no clear D. CDR1 GTSNPN and CDR2 SVGIG come from the germline V gene (reference sequence). The CDR3 totals 14 residues. Trimming cost V 2 bases and J 1 base, with 9 bases left between them. The CDR3 DNA sequence: TGTGCCTGGAGTTTAGGTAGGTCCTACAATGAGCAGTTCTTC. Its protein product is CAWSLGRSYNEQFF.

V gene TRBV28 combines with J gene TRBJ1-1, with D unresolved. V was shortened by 2 bases and J by 5 bases, with 12 bases between the two germline ends. The CDR3 totals 14 residues. Looked up from germline, CDR1 is MDHEN and CDR2 is SYDVKM. The CDR3 protein is CASSLAHLGTEAFF. The DNA for the CDR3 is TGTGCCAGCAGTTTAGCCCACCTTGGGACTGAAGCTTTCTTT.

The J gene is TRBJ1-5, the V gene TRBV19; the match to TRBD1 covers 9 bases. The CDR3 totals 14 residues. CDR1 and CDR2 (germline): LNHDA, SQIVND (reference sequence). The V and J ends lost 5 bases and 6 bases, in that order; junction bases with no gene match: 5. CDR3 region: CASSGTGGGQPQHF. For the CDR3, the DNA is TGTGCCAGTAGTGGAACAGGGGGCGGTCAGCCCCAGCATTTT.

J is TRBJ2-1 and V is TRBV7-9; D possibly corresponds to TRBD2 (6 bases). V lost 1 base and J lost 3, with 13 bases in between. This CDR3 comprises 16 residues. Germline values: CDR1 SEHNR, CDR2 FQNEAQ (reference sequence). The CDR3 is CASSLDRGVYYNEQFF. The CDR3, as DNA: TGTGCCAGCAGCTTAGATCGCGGGGTATACTACAATGAGCAGTTCTTC.

This chain links TRBV14 with TRBJ2-5; D not resolved. The CDR3 runs to 11 residues. Germline V gives CDR1 SGHDN, CDR2 FVKESK. The ends were cut back, 3 bases at V and 5 bases at J, with 4 bases in the middle. The CDR3 nucleotides are TGTGCCAGCAGCCATGCGGAGACCCAGTACTTC. Amino acids: CASSHAETQYF.

The chain combines TRBV7-3 with TRBJ1-3; a weak D match, TRBD1 (6 bases). CDR3 length: 15 residues. From germline, CDR1 is SGHTA and CDR2 FQGTGA. V lost 2 bases, J lost 4 bases, and 12 bases lay in between. CDR3 amino acids: CASSLDRSSGNTIYF. The CDR3 coding sequence is TGTGCCAGCAGCTTAGACAGGTCATCCGGAAACACCATATATTTT.

The V gene is TRBV11-2, the J gene TRBJ2-7; no definite D call. Germline lookup yields CDR1 SGHAT and CDR2 FQNNGV. V dropped 4 bases and J dropped 0 bases, with 4 bases sitting between them. This CDR3 spans 12 amino acids. DNA of the CDR3: TGTGCCAGCAGCTGGCCCTCCTACGAGCAGTACTTC. Protein sequence: CASSWPSYEQYF. Full variable domain (outside the CDR3, taken from reference TRBV11-2 and TRBJ2-7): EAGVAQSPRYKIIEKRQSVAFWCNPISGHATLYWYQQILGQGPKLLIQFQNNGVVDDSQLPKDRFSAERLKGVDSTLKIQPAKLEDSAVYLCASSWPSYEQYFGPGTRLTVT.

The chain uses TRBV5-5 and TRBJ2-4, with unresolved D. The V and J ends lost 0 bases and 7 bases respectively, with 14 bases between them. CDR3 size: 15 residues. Germline loops: CDR1 SGHKS, CDR2 YYEKEE (reference sequence). The CDR3 sequence is CASSLGRMGKNIQYF. CDR3 sequence (DNA): TGTGCCAGCAGCTTGGGTCGGATGGGGAAGAACATTCAGTACTTC.

The CDR3 loop is CASSPRQGRNTEAFF. CDR3 nucleotides: TGTGCCAGCAGCCCCCGACAGGGTAGGAACACTGAAGCTTTCTTT. V is TRBV7-2 and J is TRBJ1-1; 7 nucleotides line up with TRBD1. The CDR3 has 15 amino acids. Germline lookup yields CDR1 SGHTA and CDR2 FQGNSA. V was clipped by 5 bases and J by 1 base; unmatched bases: 7.

The chain carries TRBV27 and TRBJ2-5; D might be TRBD1 or TRBD2, each matching 5 bases. CDR3 length: 16 residues. Per the germline V gene, CDR1 is MNHEY and CDR2 is SMNVEV (reference sequence). V dropped 5 bases and J dropped 5 bases, with 21 bases sitting between them. The DNA for the CDR3 is TGTGCCAGCAGTGGGGGTCGAGGTGGTGAGAGGGAGACCCAGTACTTC. It translates to CASSGGRGGERETQYF.

This chain connects TRBV9 to TRBJ2-2; a weak D match, TRBD1 (6 bases). The V gene's germline CDR1 is SGDLS and CDR2 YYNGEE. Trimming took 3 bases from V and 7 from J, leaving 10 bases between them. The CDR3 is 13 amino acids. As DNA, the CDR3 is TGTGCCAGCAGCGCCAACAGGGACGGGGAGCTGTTTTTT. It encodes CASSANRDGELFF.

This clone was seen just once. The rearrangement joins TRBV6-6 to TRBJ2-1; 10 bases fit TRBD1. CDR1 and CDR2 (germline): MNHNY, SVGAGI (reference sequence). V lost 5 bases, J lost 4 bases, and 8 bases stayed unmatched. The CDR3 is 16 amino acids. Here the CDR3 reads CASSSRGQGSYNEQFF. The CDR3 coding sequence is TGTGCCAGCAGTAGCCGGGGACAGGGGAGTTACAATGAGCAGTTCTTC.

This chain joins TRBV2 and TRBJ2-2; D is possibly TRBD2 (5 bases). CDR1 SNHLY and CDR2 FYNNEI come from the germline V gene. The CDR3 covers 15 residues. The V gene lost 6 bases and the J gene lost 5 bases, with 16 bases spanning the gap. The CDR3 region is CASRTAGVGTGELFF. CDR3 in DNA: TGTGCCAGCAGGACGGCCGGGGTAGGGACCGGGGAGCTGTTTTTT.

The chain employs TRBV6-1 and TRBJ1-3; no firm D call. The CDR3 has 19 amino acids. Germline CDR1 reads MNHNS; CDR2 reads SASEGT. Trimming took off 3 bases at V and 0 bases at J, with 21 bases between the two ends. CDR3 region: CASSEVQVLLLSSGNTIYF. In DNA, the CDR3 is TGTGCCAGCAGTGAGGTCCAGGTATTACTACTGAGCTCTGGAAACACCATATATTTT.

This clone has only one observation. This sequence joins TRBV7-9 and TRBJ2-1; D perhaps matches TRBD2 (7 bases). The V end was cut by 5 bases, the J end by 5 bases, with 19 bases between. This CDR3 has 16 residues. In germline, CDR1 is SEHNR, CDR2 FQNEAQ (reference sequence). The CDR3 reads CASSPRSRGGNNEQFF. For the CDR3, the DNA is TGTGCCAGCAGCCCTCGCTCGAGGGGGGGCAACAATGAGCAGTTCTTC. Filled out from reference TRBV7-9 and TRBJ2-1, the complete variable domain reads DTGVSQNPRHKITKRGQNVTFRCDPISEHNRLYWYRQTLGQGPEFLTYFQNEAQLEKSRLLSDRFSAERPKGSFSTLEIQRTEQGDSAMYLCASSPRSRGGNNEQFFGPGTRLTVL.

This chain links TRBV4-3 with TRBJ2-7; D is possibly TRBD2 (7 bases). CDR3 length equals 15 residues. Per germline, CDR1 LGHNA and CDR2 YSLEER. V was clipped by 5 bases and J by 3 bases, with 17 bases between them. CDR3 residues: CASSSGTDRIYEQYF. The DNA of the CDR3 is TGCGCCAGCAGCAGCGGGACCGACAGGATCTACGAGCAGTACTTC.

V and J are TRBV30 and TRBJ2-3; 9 bases match TRBD1. With 4 bases clipped from V and 3 bases from J, the junction kept 8 bases outside the gene matches. CDR1 and CDR2 from the germline V gene are GTSNPN and SVGIG (reference sequence). The CDR3 sequence is 15 residues long. The CDR3 protein is CAWMHRGQRTDTQYF. The CDR3 DNA reads TGTGCCTGGATGCACAGGGGGCAGAGGACAGATACGCAGTATTTT.

V gene TRBV5-1 combines with J gene TRBJ2-2, with a tentative D call TRBD1 (6 bases). The CDR3 length is 17 residues. Trimming shortened V by 0 bases and J by 1 base, and 13 bases separated the two germline ends. Per the germline V gene, CDR1 is SGHRS and CDR2 is YFSETQ. The CDR3 is CASSLVQGGLNTGELFF. For the CDR3, the DNA is TGCGCCAGCAGCTTGGTACAGGGTGGGTTGAACACCGGGGAGCTGTTTTTT.

The V and J genes are TRBV6-1 and TRBJ2-1; D ambiguous. V was trimmed by 2 bases and J by 9 bases, leaving 8 bases between them. Germline V gene sequence: CDR1 MNHNS, CDR2 SASEGT. CDR3 size: 12 residues. This chain's CDR3 is CASSENVGEQFF. The DNA of the CDR3 is TGTGCCAGCAGTGAAAACGTCGGTGAGCAGTTCTTC.

The chain employs TRBV19 and TRBJ2-3; D ambiguous. V was pared by 3 bases and J by 3 bases, with 13 bases between. The CDR3 has 15 amino acids. Germline CDR1 LNHDA, CDR2 SQIVND (reference sequence). DNA for the CDR3: TGTGCCAGTAGTATTGGGATTCTGAGGACAGATACGCAGTATTTT. It specifies CASSIGILRTDTQYF.

The chain joins TRBV5-4 to TRBJ2-7, with TRBD2 matching over 8 bases. The CDR3 extends over 16 amino acids. Losses at the gene ends were 0 bases for V and 2 bases for J; bases not matched to a gene: 7. Germline lookup yields CDR1 SGHNT and CDR2 YYREEE (reference sequence). The CDR3 here is CASSLAVAGGAYEQYF. DNA for the CDR3: TGTGCCAGCAGCTTGGCCGTGGCGGGAGGAGCCTACGAGCAGTACTTC.

The genes are TRBV10-1 and TRBJ2-1, with TRBD1 as a possible D gene (6 bases). Germline CDR1 and CDR2: WNHNN and SYGVQD (reference sequence). The length of the CDR3 is 18 residues. V lost 1 base and J lost 6, with 22 bases in between. The CDR3 sequence is CASSEYGQKSRLGNEQFF. The CDR3 DNA follows: TGCGCCAGCAGTGAGTACGGACAGAAAAGTCGATTAGGCAATGAGCAGTTCTTC.

The rearrangement uses TRBV2 and TRBJ2-5; tentative D call: TRBD2 (6 bases). The J call could be wrong; TRBJ2-7 is a better fit for the DNA end. This CDR3 region has 17 residues. Per the germline V gene, CDR1 is SNHLY and CDR2 is FYNNEI. The CDR3 reads CASSGGTRSLVGGEQYF. For the CDR3, the DNA is TGTGCCAGCAGTGGGGGGACCCGTTCTTTGGTGGGAGGCGAGCAGTACTTC.

The gene calls are TRBV6-1 and TRBJ1-1, with 11 nucleotides matching TRBD1. The V and J ends lost 7 bases and 5 bases, in that order; junction bases with no gene match: 6. Germline V gene lookup returns CDR1 MNHNS and CDR2 SASEGT. This CDR3 region has 14 residues. CDR3 sequence: CASNPGQGVTEAFF. CDR3 nucleotide sequence: TGTGCCAGCAACCCGGGACAGGGGGTTACTGAAGCTTTCTTT.

The chain has TRBV7-8 and TRBJ2-3; tentative D call: TRBD2 (7 bases). This CDR3 has 12 residues. CDR1 and CDR2 from the germline V gene are SGHVS and FQNEAQ. The V end lost 5 bases, the J end lost 6 bases, and 9 bases lay between the germline ends. The DNA of the CDR3 is TGTGCCAGCAGCCGGGGGGCGGATACGCAGTATTTT. It yields the protein CASSRGADTQYF.

The chain carries TRBV28 and TRBJ2-2; D remains ambiguous. Looked up from germline, CDR1 is MDHEN and CDR2 is SYDVKM. Trimming removed 6 bases from V and 2 bases from J, with 4 bases in between. The CDR3 is 12 residues long. CDR3 DNA sequence: TGTGCCAGCAGCCCAAACACCGGGGAGCTGTTTTTT. It codes for CASSPNTGELFF.